These T cell receptor beta chains were read from a single sample in a study of T cell responses to AZD1222 COVID-19 vaccine. Some clones are missing from TCRdb's copy, which holds only in-frame ones; the method was immunoSEQ multiplex PCR. The data contain about 96,000 clones, about 89% of them singletons. The material was peripheral blood, obtained on day 0 of AZD1222 vaccination. Receptors were obtained from an adult in good health. Each CDR3 is given with its conserved first and last residue.

length,V,CDR3
17,TRBV12-5,CASGSQPAGYSNQPQHF
14,TRBV5-1,CASVPPGRYNEQFF
14,TRBV27,CASSLQGRSYEQYF
16,TRBV19,CASSIDLRQGFYEQYF
13,TRBV14,CASSQLWSDGYTF
12,TRBV6-1,CASSERRETQYF
17,TRBV2,CASSAGGPRSMNTEAFF
12,TRBV19,CASSFGGAEAFF
15,TRBV28,CASSPPSLARYEQYF
13,TRBV18,CASSQGLPNEQFF
15,TRBV7-2,CASSFFSDGDTEAFF
14,TRBV18,CASSPGAGGSGAFF
14,TRBV5-5,CASSSGQIQNIQYF
15,TRBV6-5,CASSPGQGLSYEQYF
14,TRBV3-1/TRBV3-2,CASSRTELHRELFF
13,TRBV7-9,CASIDRANTEAFF
14,TRBV10-1,CASSDGRGRTEAFF
12,TRBV12-3/TRBV12-4,CASGGSRETQYF
14,TRBV9,CASSVATRVNEQFF
17,TRBV7-8,CASSLQQRSAPNYGYTF
14,TRBV20-1,CSASNTGVQEKLFF
15,TRBV2,CASMPTTGGNSPLHF
15,TRBV5-6,CASSLAGVSGNTIYF
15,TRBV11-2,CASSPRTGSNNEQFF
16,TRBV6-6,CASSGLGTITGNTIYF
15,TRBV15,CATSRDRVAGREAFF
12,TRBV30,CAWSEVIGEQFF
16,TRBV25-1,CASSEYRSSYNSPLHF
15,TRBV3-1/TRBV3-2,CASSQYGTGGNEQYF
14,TRBV6-2/TRBV6-3,CASSYWAANTEAFF
14,TRBV30,CAWRGLTGTYEQYF
12,TRBV11-2,CASSLGDNEQYF
14,TRBV6-5,CASSYGTLNTEAFF
14,TRBV5-4,CASSLNGIAETLHF
13,TRBV7-3,CASSTGTESEAFF
15,TRBV30,CAWSVGRVYTGELFF
14,TRBV6-5,CASSYDRGDQPQHF
13,TRBV11-2,CASSLGHFNEQFF